This paragraph reports one TCR beta chain. The antigen is undetermined. A single record per CDR3 protein comes from TCRdb applying MiXCR to the RT-PCR reads. The repertoire holds around 570,000 distinct CDR3 sequences, with 7.5% to 8.5% as singletons. The record originates from a study of response to subunit inactivated influenza vaccine. General study findings and limits: Seasonal influenza vaccination, on each occasion, was suggested by the authors to recruit few new T cells.

The CDR3 contains 17 residues. Germline loops: CDR1 SGHDT, CDR2 YYEEEE. V was clipped by 0 bases and J by 8 bases; unmatched bases: 13. Here the sequenced sample was PBMCs from blood, taken less than 30 months after vaccination. This clonotype originated in a man between 45 and 75 years old who received an inactivated influenza vaccine. V is TRBV5-6 and J is TRBJ2-1, with TRBD2 identical over 8 bases. The CDR3 coding sequence is TGTGCCAGCAGCTTGGGGAGCGGGGGCCCTAATATCCATGAGCAGTTCTTC. It yields the protein CASSLGSGGPNIHEQFF.